Shown below are 17 T cell receptor beta chains from a single sample sequenced in a study of OX40 agonist ivuxolimab in advanced cancers. The repertoire was sequenced with immunoSEQ multiplex PCR; TCRdb's copy has only in-frame clones and lacks some. The table has around 39,000 clones, around four fifths seen once. The sequences come from CD4+ or CD8+ T cells sorted from blood, collected in a trial of the OX40 agonist ivuxolimab. The receptors stem from an adult with an advanced solid tumor such as melanoma, head and neck, liver or kidney cancer.

The chain has TRBV5-6 and TRBJ1-1; D ambiguous. CDR3 size: 16 residues. The V and J ends lost 2 bases and 3 bases respectively, with 17 bases between them. Germline lookup yields CDR1 SGHDT and CDR2 YYEEEE. CDR3 nucleotides: TGTGCCAGCAGCTTAGACGGACTGGATTCGGACACTGAAGCTTTCTTT. Translation gives CASSLDGLDSDTEAFF.

The gene calls are TRBV6-5 and TRBJ2-7; a possible D gene is TRBD1 (5 bases). Germline-derived CDR1 and CDR2 are MNHEY and SVGAGI. This CDR3 contains 15 residues. With 6 bases removed from V and 3 bases from J, the gap between germline ends came to 18 bases. The CDR3 DNA sequence: TGTGCCAGCAGCAACCCCCAGAACAGGCTCTACGAGCAGTACTTC. Translating it yields CASSNPQNRLYEQYF.

The chain joins TRBV4-1 to TRBJ2-2; a weak D match, TRBD2 (6 bases). CDR1 is MGHRA and CDR2 is YSYEKL in the germline V gene. V lost 0 bases and J 6 bases, leaving 11 bases between the germline ends. This CDR3 is 15 amino acids long. The CDR3 protein is CASSQERGGAGELFF. The CDR3 coding sequence is TGCGCCAGCAGCCAAGAAAGAGGCGGGGCCGGGGAGCTGTTTTTT.

This clone was observed a single time. The rearrangement joins TRBV2 to TRBJ2-3; D gene ambiguous. The CDR3 runs to 18 residues. V shed 2 bases and J shed 1 base, with 19 bases lying between them. The germline V gene has CDR1 SNHLY and CDR2 FYNNEI. CDR3 in amino acids: CASSENRLSATRTDTQYF. In DNA, the CDR3 is TGTGCCAGCAGTGAAAATAGGTTGTCTGCGACCCGCACAGATACGCAGTATTTT.

V is TRBV19 and J is TRBJ1-2; perhaps TRBD1 as D (6 bases). The V and J ends lost 1 base and 4 bases respectively, with 13 bases between them. The CDR3 length is 15 residues. Germline V gene lookup returns CDR1 LNHDA and CDR2 SQIVND (reference sequence). CDR3 DNA: TGTGCCAGTAGTATAGGGGGGGGCGAGACCTATGGCTACACCTTC. It yields the protein CASSIGGGETYGYTF. Filled out from reference TRBV19 and TRBJ1-2, the complete variable domain reads DGGITQSPKYLFRKEGQNVTLSCEQNLNHDAMYWYRQDPGQGLRLIYYSQIVNDFQKGDIAEGYSVSREKKESFPLTVTSAQKNPTAFYLCASSIGGGETYGYTFGSGTRLTVV.

This chain links TRBV19 with TRBJ2-5; tentative D call: TRBD1 (6 bases). The J call is doubtful: the DNA matches TRBJ2-7 better. CDR3 length equals 13 residues. CDR1 and CDR2 from the germline V gene are LNHDA and SQIVND (reference sequence). DNA for the CDR3: TGTGCCAGTAGTCGGCAGGGGCACTACGAGCAGTACTTC. Translation gives CASSRQGHYEQYF.

The CDR3 DNA sequence: TGTGCCAGCAGTGAAATTCGAGGGAGAGATACGCAGTATTTT. Translating gives CASSEIRGRDTQYF. This chain uses TRBV6-1 with TRBJ2-3; tentatively, D is TRBD2 (5 bases). This CDR3 has 14 residues. Looked up from germline, CDR1 is MNHNS and CDR2 is SASEGT. V was cut by 2 bases and J by 5 bases, with 11 bases left in between.

V is TRBV7-8 and J is TRBJ1-5; D is undetermined. This CDR3 is 16 amino acids long. Germline V gene sequence: CDR1 SGHVS, CDR2 FQNEAQ. V was trimmed by 1 base and J by 0 bases, leaving 10 bases between them. In DNA, the CDR3 is TGTGCCAGCAGCTTAGGGTTACCCTATAGCAATCAGCCCCAGCATTTT. This translates into CASSLGLPYSNQPQHF. Full variable domain (rest looked up from reference TRBV7-8 and TRBJ1-5): GAGVSQSPRYKVAKRGQDVALRCDPISGHVSLFWYQQALGQGPEFLTYFQNEAQLDKSGLPSDRFFAERPEGSVSTLKIQRTQQEDSAVYLCASSLGLPYSNQPQHFGDGTRLSIL.

This chain connects TRBV7-2 to TRBJ1-2, with D perhaps TRBD1 (5 bases). V lost 5 bases, J lost 3 bases, and 16 bases lay in between. This CDR3 has 15 residues. Per the germline V gene, CDR1 is SGHTA and CDR2 is FQGNSA. CDR3 DNA: TGTGCCAGCAGCCCCTATGGGGACGGGCACTATGGCTACACCTTC. This gives the protein CASSPYGDGHYGYTF. Filled out from reference TRBV7-2 and TRBJ1-2, the complete variable domain reads GAGVSQSPSNKVTEKGKDVELRCDPISGHTALYWYRQSLGQGLEFLIYFQGNSAPDKSGLPSDRFSAERTGGSVSTLTIQRTQQEDSAVYLCASSPYGDGHYGYTFGSGTRLTVV.

V usage is TRBV10-3 and J usage is TRBJ1-1, with a tentative D call TRBD1 (6 bases). The CDR3 contains 14 residues. Looked up from germline, CDR1 is ENHRY and CDR2 is SYGVKD. V gave up 6 bases and J gave up 5 bases, with 16 bases separating them. The CDR3 DNA sequence: TGTGCCATCAGGGGGGGGCCCTTAGTGACTGAAGCTTTCTTT. Translating gives CAIRGGPLVTEAFF.

This chain connects TRBV23-1 to TRBJ2-2; no clear D. TRBV23-1 is annotated as an ORF whose role is uncertain. CDR3 size: 11 residues. V was clipped by 3 bases and J by 5 bases, with 1 base between them. CDR3 nucleotides: TGCGCCAGCAGTCAGACCGGGGAGCTGTTTTTT. Translation: CASSQTGELFF.

The chain has TRBV15 and TRBJ1-1; maybe TRBD1 (5 bases). Germline V lookup: CDR1 LNHNV, CDR2 YYDKDF (reference sequence). V was pared by 1 base and J by 1 base, with 7 bases between. The CDR3 sequence is 14 residues long. In DNA form, the CDR3 reads TGTGCCACCAGCAGAGTTGGGGGGAACACTGAAGCTTTCTTT. This translates into CATSRVGGNTEAFF.

The rearrangement uses TRBV11-2 and TRBJ2-1; tentatively, D is TRBD1 or TRBD2 (6 bases each). The CDR3 contains 12 residues. The V end was cut by 5 bases, the J end by 9 bases, with 11 bases between. Per the germline V gene, CDR1 is SGHAT and CDR2 is FQNNGV. In DNA, the CDR3 is TGTGCCAGCAGCCGGGGGCTGGGTGAGCAGTTCTTC. Its protein is CASSRGLGEQFF.

The sample holds a few counts of this clone. The gene calls are TRBV2 and TRBJ2-1; 9 nucleotides align to TRBD2. The V gene end was trimmed by 3 bases and the J gene end by 5 bases; junction bases not matched to a gene: 8. Germline values: CDR1 SNHLY, CDR2 FYNNEI. The CDR3 sequence is 16 residues long. The CDR3 region is CASSDGAGGPHNEQFF. The DNA for the CDR3 is TGTGCCAGCAGTGACGGCGCGGGGGGGCCCCACAATGAGCAGTTCTTC.

V usage is TRBV5-4 and J usage is TRBJ1-4; 10 bases match TRBD1. J lost 1 base, V lost 1 base, and 7 bases had no gene match. The CDR3 is 18 residues long. The germline V gene has CDR1 SGHNT and CDR2 YYREEE (reference sequence). CDR3 region: CASSLNRDRGKTNEKLFF. The CDR3 DNA is TGTGCCAGCAGCTTGAACCGGGACAGGGGTAAAACTAATGAAAAACTGTTTTTT.

V is TRBV29-1 and J is TRBJ1-1, with 7 bases identical to TRBD1. Germline CDR1 and CDR2: SQVTM and ANQGSEA. J gave up 6 bases and V 5 bases, and 6 bases lay outside the gene matches. There are 12 residues in the CDR3. As DNA, the CDR3 is TGCAGCGTTCAGGGGGGAAGGGCTGAAGCTTTCTTT. Its translation is CSVQGGRAEAFF. Drawing the rest from reference TRBV29-1 and TRBJ1-1, the complete variable domain is SAVISQKPSRDICQRGTSLTIQCQVDSQVTMMFWYRQQPGQSLTLIATANQGSEATYESGFVIDKFPISRPNLTFSTLTVSNMSPEDSSIYLCSVQGGRAEAFFGQGTRLTVV.

The chain employs TRBV5-1 and TRBJ1-1; D is perhaps TRBD1 (6 bases). V was trimmed by 4 bases and J by 1 base, leaving 11 bases between them. Per the germline V gene, CDR1 is SGHRS and CDR2 is YFSETQ. The CDR3 is made up of 14 amino acids. This CDR3 is CASSKTGTNTEAFF. CDR3 DNA sequence: TGCGCCAGCAGCAAAACAGGGACGAACACTGAAGCTTTCTTT.